A single sample is the source of the 21 T cell receptor beta chains below, sequenced in a study of blood T cell repertoires in COVID-19. Sequencing was performed with immunoSEQ multiplex PCR; in TCRdb, only in-frame clones are kept and a portion is missing. There are about 250,000 clones in the sample; about nine tenths occur only once, and roughly 1.6% lies in the top ten. Material for sequencing was peripheral blood. All receptors derive from an older woman who had recovered from COVID-19.

This chain joins TRBV7-2 and TRBJ2-3; D is uncertain. The V gene's germline CDR1 is SGHTA and CDR2 FQGNSA. The CDR3 has 14 residues. V was pared by 1 base and J by 0 bases, with 5 bases between. The CDR3 DNA reads TGTGCCAGCAGCTTAGAACTCAGCACAGATACGCAGTATTTT. Amino acids: CASSLELSTDTQYF.

This clone has just a few counts. The chain carries TRBV28 and TRBJ1-6; no reliable D call. Germline V gene lookup returns CDR1 MDHEN and CDR2 SYDVKM. Trimming took off 3 bases at V and 14 bases at J, with 11 bases between the two ends. The CDR3 runs 12 residues. The CDR3 reads CASSFGPTTLHF. The CDR3 DNA is TGTGCCAGCAGTTTTGGCCCGACAACCCTCCACTTT.

The chain carries TRBV9 and TRBJ1-3; D unclear. Germline lookup yields CDR1 SGDLS and CDR2 YYNGEE. V was clipped by 2 bases and J by 0 bases, with 6 bases between them. The CDR3 covers 14 residues. Here the CDR3 DNA reads TGTGCCAGCAGCGTTGACACCTCTGGAAACACCATATATTTT. It is translated as CASSVDTSGNTIYF.

This chain connects TRBV3-1 (or the pseudogene TRBV3-2) to TRBJ1-2, with D tentatively TRBD1 (6 bases). The CDR3 is made up of 15 amino acids. V was pared by 0 bases and J by 8 bases, with 16 bases between. Germline CDR1 LGHDT, CDR2 YNNKEL (reference sequence). CDR3 amino acids: CASSQDFSRGGGYTF. The DNA for the CDR3 is TGTGCCAGCAGCCAAGATTTTTCCAGGGGTGGGGGCTACACCTTC.

The CDR3 loop is CASSQEGQGYTEAFF. The CDR3 DNA is TGCGCCAGCAGCCAAGAGGGACAGGGTTACACTGAAGCTTTCTTT. V is TRBV4-3 and J is TRBJ1-1, with 9 bases aligning to TRBD1. Unmatched junction bases numbered 2, after V lost 0 bases and J lost 3 bases. Germline assignment: CDR1 LGHNA and CDR2 YSLEER. This CDR3 is built from 15 residues.

This chain joins TRBV5-8 and TRBJ1-2, with D unresolved. The CDR3 consists of 13 residues. The germline gives CDR1 SGHTS, CDR2 YDEGEE. Trimming cost V 1 base and J 7 bases, with 11 bases left between them. CDR3 sequence reads: CASSLSQFAGYTF. In nucleotides, the CDR3 is TGTGCCAGCAGCTTGTCTCAGTTTGCTGGCTACACCTTC.

The chain uses TRBV2 and TRBJ1-1; a weak D match, TRBD1 (6 bases). The CDR3 sequence is 14 residues long. Germline assignment: CDR1 SNHLY and CDR2 FYNNEI. V was trimmed by 4 bases and J by 0 bases, leaving 9 bases between them. The CDR3 reads CASSAQGLNTEAFF. CDR3 nucleotides: TGTGCCAGCAGTGCACAGGGACTGAACACTGAAGCTTTCTTT.

This chain uses TRBV10-3 with TRBJ2-7; 7 bases agree with TRBD1. CDR3 size: 13 residues. The V segment lost 6 bases and the J segment 4 bases; nucleotides outside the gene matches: 6. CDR1 ENHRY and CDR2 SYGVKD come from the germline V gene. The CDR3 sequence: CAISQGTEYEQYF. In DNA form, the CDR3 reads TGTGCCATCAGCCAGGGGACAGAGTACGAGCAGTACTTC.

The rearrangement links TRBV10-3 to TRBJ2-7; TRBD2 agrees at 7 bases. The germline V gene has CDR1 ENHRY and CDR2 SYGVKD. V lost 0 bases and J lost 0; bases outside the gene matches: 5. There are 16 residues in the CDR3. The CDR3 DNA reads as TGTGCCATCAGTGAGTCACCAGCGGGAATCTCCTACGAGCAGTACTTC. As protein: CAISESPAGISYEQYF.

The chain couples TRBV6-1 to TRBJ2-7; D is unresolved. In germline, CDR1 is MNHNS, CDR2 SASEGT. V lost 0 bases, J lost 4 bases, and 7 bases lay in between. There are 13 residues in the CDR3. CDR3 nucleotide sequence: TGTGCCAGCAGTGAAGCGCACAGTTACGAGCAGTACTTC. Protein product: CASSEAHSYEQYF.

The chain is built from TRBV5-8 and TRBJ1-1, with 10 bases lining up with TRBD1. Germline V gives CDR1 SGHTS, CDR2 YDEGEE. CDR3 length equals 18 residues. Trimming took 4 bases from V and 1 from J; bases not matched to a gene: 13. This CDR3 reads CASSPHTGTGEGNTEAFF. The CDR3 region has the DNA TGTGCCAGCAGCCCCCATACCGGGACAGGGGAAGGGAACACTGAAGCTTTCTTT.

With respect to this clone: The sample holds other DNA sequences that translate to the same CDR3. The J gene is TRBJ1-1, the V gene TRBV5-1; D is possibly TRBD1 (6 bases). Per germline, CDR1 SGHRS and CDR2 YFSETQ. Trimming shortened V by 4 bases and J by 1 base, and 11 bases separated the two germline ends. The CDR3 totals 14 residues. CDR3 DNA sequence: TGCGCCAGCAGCCTAGGACAGCCGAACACTGAAGCTTTCTTT. It is translated as CASSLGQPNTEAFF.

The J gene is TRBJ1-2, the V gene TRBV28, with TRBD1 matching over 8 bases. The CDR3 runs 14 residues. CDR1 MDHEN and CDR2 SYDVKM come from the germline V gene. V gave up 5 bases and J gave up 4 bases; unmatched junction bases: 6. CDR3 residues: CASSPGTGVYGYTF. The DNA for the CDR3 is TGTGCCAGCAGTCCCGGGACAGGCGTCTATGGCTACACCTTC.

V gene TRBV10-1 combines with J gene TRBJ1-1; TRBD1 matches 11 bases. Germline CDR1 reads WNHNN; CDR2 reads SYGVQD (reference sequence). CDR3 size: 17 residues. After removal of 0 bases from V and 4 bases from J, the junction contained 7 bases not matched to a gene. The chain's CDR3 is CASSESEKGTGGTEAFF. CDR3 bases: TGCGCCAGCAGTGAGTCCGAGAAAGGGACAGGGGGCACTGAAGCTTTCTTT.

The rearrangement joins TRBV6-5 to TRBJ2-5; D might be TRBD1 (5 bases). V lost 7 bases and J 7 bases, leaving 7 bases between the germline ends. Per germline, CDR1 MNHEY and CDR2 SVGAGI. The CDR3 has 10 amino acids. CDR3 sequence (DNA): TGTGCCAGCATTAGGGGGACCCAGTACTTC. This sequence encodes CASIRGTQYF.

This clone was recorded only once. The chain combines TRBV29-1 with TRBJ2-7; 9 nucleotides line up with TRBD1. The trim removed 4 bases at V and 6 bases at J, leaving 7 bases unmatched. This CDR3 region has 13 residues. Per the germline V gene, CDR1 is SQVTM and CDR2 is ANQGSEA. CDR3 coding DNA: TGCAGCGTTGCGGGACAGGGCCATCTCGAGCAGTACTTC. As protein: CSVAGQGHLEQYF.

V gene TRBV28 combines with J gene TRBJ1-4; D uncertain. The V gene's germline CDR1 is MDHEN and CDR2 SYDVKM. The CDR3 has 13 amino acids. Trimming removed 8 bases at V and 3 bases at J, with 10 bases between. The CDR3 protein is CASRRGSNEKLFF. The CDR3 nucleotides read TGTGCCAGCCGTCGAGGGTCTAATGAAAAACTGTTTTTT.

In DNA form, the CDR3 reads TGTGCCAGCAGTGAAAGGGACGGGGGTTACAATGAAAAACTGTTTTTT. It encodes CASSERDGGYNEKLFF. The rearrangement links TRBV27 to TRBJ1-4; the D gene is possibly TRBD1 (5 bases). CDR1 and CDR2 (germline): MNHEY, SMNVEV (reference sequence). V was clipped by 5 bases and J by 5 bases, with 18 bases between them. There are 16 residues in the CDR3.

The gene calls are TRBV27 and TRBJ2-2; D is possibly TRBD1 (7 bases). Trimming removed 3 bases from V and 2 bases from J, with 13 bases in between. CDR3 size: 16 residues. The germline V gene encodes CDR1 MNHEY and CDR2 SMNVEV (reference sequence). CDR3 protein: CASSFRGTVNTGELFF. CDR3 DNA: TGTGCCAGCAGTTTTCGGGGGACAGTTAACACCGGGGAGCTGTTTTTT.

The chain carries TRBV27 and TRBJ1-1; D possibly corresponds to TRBD1 (5 bases). Germline loops: CDR1 MNHEY, CDR2 SMNVEV (reference sequence). The CDR3 loop spans 16 amino acids. Trimming left V 2 bases short and J 2 bases short, with 15 bases between. The CDR3 sequence: CASSLGQGGRNTEAFF. CDR3 coding DNA: TGTGCCAGCAGTTTAGGGCAGGGCGGAAGAAACACTGAAGCTTTCTTT.

The chain links TRBV28 to TRBJ2-3, with 10 bases lining up with TRBD2. V was pared by 7 bases and J by 0 bases, with 10 bases of the junction left unmatched. The V gene's germline CDR1 is MDHEN and CDR2 SYDVKM. CDR3 length: 17 residues. The CDR3 DNA reads as TGTGCCAGCATTGCTAGCGGGGGAAGCCCTAGCACAGATACGCAGTATTTT. Amino acids: CASIASGGSPSTDTQYF.